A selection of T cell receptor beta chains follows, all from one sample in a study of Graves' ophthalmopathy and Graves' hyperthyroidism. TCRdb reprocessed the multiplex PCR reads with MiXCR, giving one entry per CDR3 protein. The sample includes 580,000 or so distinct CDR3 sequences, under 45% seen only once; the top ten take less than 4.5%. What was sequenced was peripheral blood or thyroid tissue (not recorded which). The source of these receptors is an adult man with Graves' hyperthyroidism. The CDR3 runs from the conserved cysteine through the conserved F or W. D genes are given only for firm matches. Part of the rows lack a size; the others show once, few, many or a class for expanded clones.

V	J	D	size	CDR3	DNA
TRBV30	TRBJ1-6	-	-	CAWRPPGANSPLHF	TGTGCCTGGAGACCTCCAGGGGCGAATTCACCCCTCCACTTT
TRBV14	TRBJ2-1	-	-	CASSPRGNNEQFF	TGTGCCAGCAGCCCCAGGGGTAACAATGAGCAGTTCTTC
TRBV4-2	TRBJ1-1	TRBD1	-	CASSQAGQGVSEAFF	TGTGCCAGCAGCCAAGCAGGACAGGGGGTCTCTGAAGCTTTCTTT
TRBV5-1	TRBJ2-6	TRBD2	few	CASSLNSGGVSSGANVLTF	TGCGCCAGCAGCTTGAATAGCGGGGGGGTTTCTAGTGGGGCCAACGTCCTGACTTTC
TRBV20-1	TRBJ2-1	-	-	CSARRDTDSNEQFF	TGCAGTGCCAGGCGAGATACAGACTCAAATGAGCAGTTCTTC
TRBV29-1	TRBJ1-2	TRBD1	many	CSVLEGTGPYGYTF	TGCAGCGTCCTCGAAGGGACAGGGCCCTATGGCTACACCTTC
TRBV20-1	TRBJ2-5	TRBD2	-	CSAAGGPEETQYF	TGCAGTGCCGCGGGAGGGCCTGAGGAGACCCAGTACTTC
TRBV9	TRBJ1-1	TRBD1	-	CASRGQGGINTEAFF	TGTGCCAGCAGGGGACAGGGGGGAATTAACACTGAAGCTTTCTTT
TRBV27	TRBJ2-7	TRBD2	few	CASASGTSGRREQYF	TGTGCCAGCGCCTCGGGGACTAGCGGGAGGCGAGAGCAGTACTTC
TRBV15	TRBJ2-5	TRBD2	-	CATSRTAGGFGETQYF	TGTGCCACCAGCAGGACAGCGGGGGGGTTTGGAGAGACCCAGTACTTC
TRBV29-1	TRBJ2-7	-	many	CSVRTGAGEQYF	TGCAGCGTTAGGACCGGCGCGGGGGAGCAGTACTTC
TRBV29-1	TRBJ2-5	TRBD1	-	CSVADRAGKTQYF	TGCAGCGTTGCGGACAGGGCGGGGAAGACCCAGTACTTC
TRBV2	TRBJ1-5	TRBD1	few	CASSSLTGATNNQPQHF	TGTGCCAGCAGTAGCCTGACAGGGGCCACTAACAATCAGCCCCAGCATTTT
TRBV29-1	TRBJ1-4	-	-	CSVGGEQTNEKLFF	TGCAGCGTGGGTGGTGAGCAGACTAATGAAAAACTGTTTTTT
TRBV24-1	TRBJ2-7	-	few	CATSDRRGARYEQYF	TGTGCCACCAGTGATAGGCGGGGAGCACGATACGAGCAGTACTTC
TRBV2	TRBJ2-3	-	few	CASKAGLGLDTQYF	TGTGCCAGCAAAGCAGGACTCGGGTTAGATACGCAGTATTTT
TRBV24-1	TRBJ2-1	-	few	CATSDLSRPYNEQFF	TGTGCCACCAGTGATTTGTCCAGGCCCTACAATGAGCAGTTCTTC
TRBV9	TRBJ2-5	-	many	CASSVGTVSGGQETQYF	TGTGCCAGCAGCGTAGGGACAGTATCCGGGGGCCAAGAGACCCAGTACTTC
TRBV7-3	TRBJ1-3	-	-	CASSLATVRAGNTIYF	TGTGCCAGCAGCTTGGCCACGGTTAGGGCTGGAAACACCATATATTTT
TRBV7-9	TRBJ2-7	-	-	CAFGSGYEQYF	TGTGCCTTCGGGAGTGGCTACGAGCAGTACTTC
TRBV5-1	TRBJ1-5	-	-	CASSRLGEGQPQHF	TGCGCCAGCAGCCGATTAGGGGAAGGACAGCCCCAGCATTTT
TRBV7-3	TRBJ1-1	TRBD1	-	CASSRTGTNTEAFF	TGTGCCAGCAGCCGGACAGGGACTAACACTGAAGCTTTCTTT
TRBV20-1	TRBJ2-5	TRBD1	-	CSASDQDRGSQETQYF	TGCAGTGCTAGCGACCAGGACAGGGGGAGTCAAGAGACCCAGTACTTC
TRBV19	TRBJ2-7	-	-	CASSIRVFTYEQYF	TGTGCCAGTAGTATCAGGGTGTTCACCTACGAGCAGTACTTC
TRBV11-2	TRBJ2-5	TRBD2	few	CASSPTFGTSGGLRGGTQYF	TGTGCCAGCAGCCCCACTTTCGGGACTAGCGGGGGATTAAGAGGGGGGACCCAGTACTTC
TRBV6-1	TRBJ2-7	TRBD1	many	CASTMGQGSYEQYF	TGTGCCAGCACGATGGGACAGGGTTCCTACGAGCAGTACTTC
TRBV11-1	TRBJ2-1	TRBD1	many	CASSHAGTGAYNEQFF	TGTGCCAGCAGCCACGCAGGGACAGGGGCCTACAATGAGCAGTTCTTC
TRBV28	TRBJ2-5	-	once	CAIPCKTIQETQYF	TGTGCCATCCCGTGTAAGACGATCCAAGAGACCCAGTACTTC
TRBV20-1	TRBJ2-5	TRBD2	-	CSVERTSGRTGGETQYF	TGCAGCGTTGAACGGACTAGCGGGAGGACGGGTGGGGAGACCCAGTACTTC
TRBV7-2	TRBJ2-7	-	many	CASSLSGYDSEQYF	TGTGCCAGCAGCTTATCAGGGTACGATTCCGAGCAGTACTTC
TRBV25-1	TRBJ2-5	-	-	CASRIGAPETQYF	TGTGCCAGCAGGATAGGGGCGCCCGAGACCCAGTACTTC
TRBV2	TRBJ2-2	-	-	CTSSDSWSGFTGELFF	TGTACCAGCAGTGACTCCTGGTCAGGCTTCACCGGGGAGCTGTTTTTT
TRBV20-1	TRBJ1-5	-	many	CSAVGNSNQPQHF	TGCAGTGCAGTGGGGAATAGCAATCAGCCCCAGCATTTT
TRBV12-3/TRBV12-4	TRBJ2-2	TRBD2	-	CASRETSGSGELFF	TGTGCCAGCCGCGAGACTAGCGGCTCCGGGGAGCTGTTTTTT
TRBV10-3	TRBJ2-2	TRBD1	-	CAIGQGPNTGELFF	TGTGCCATCGGACAGGGCCCGAACACCGGGGAGCTGTTTTTT
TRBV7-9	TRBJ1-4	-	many	CASSRSTGREKLFF	TGTGCCAGCAGCCGCAGCACGGGCAGGGAAAAACTGTTTTTT
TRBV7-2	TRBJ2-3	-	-	CASSVRGADTQYF	TGTGCCAGCAGCGTCAGGGGGGCAGATACGCAGTATTTT
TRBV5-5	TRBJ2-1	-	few	CASSPGPLSYNEQFF	TGTGCCAGCAGCCCAGGACCGTTGTCCTACAATGAGCAGTTCTTC
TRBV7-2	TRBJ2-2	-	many	CASSLVRLSNTGELFF	TGTGCCAGCAGCTTAGTTCGACTTTCGAACACCGGGGAGCTGTTTTTT
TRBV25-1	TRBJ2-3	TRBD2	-	CASRLAGRVVTQYF	TGTGCCAGCAGACTAGCGGGACGAGTGGTTACGCAGTATTTT
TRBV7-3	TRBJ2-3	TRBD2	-	CASSLGTSGTDTQYF	TGTGCCAGCAGCTTAGGGACTAGCGGCACAGATACGCAGTATTTT
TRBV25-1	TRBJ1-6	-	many	CASKPSSYNSPLHF	TGTGCCAGCAAACCTAGCTCCTATAATTCACCCCTCCACTTT
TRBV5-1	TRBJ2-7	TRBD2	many	CASSGTSEHEQYF	TGCGCCAGCTCCGGGACTAGCGAGCACGAGCAGTACTTC
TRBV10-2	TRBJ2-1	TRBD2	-	CASIDVPGLAGYNEQFF	TGCGCCAGCATTGACGTACCGGGACTAGCGGGCTACAATGAGCAGTTCTTC
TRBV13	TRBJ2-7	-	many	CASSFGGTPYEQYF	TGTGCCAGCAGCTTTGGAGGGACCCCCTACGAGCAGTACTTC
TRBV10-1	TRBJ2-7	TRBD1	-	CASSARDREYEQYF	TGCGCCAGCAGCGCCCGGGACAGGGAGTACGAGCAGTACTTC
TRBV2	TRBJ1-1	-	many	CASKPGLLNTEAFF	TGTGCCAGCAAACCAGGACTGTTGAACACTGAAGCTTTCTTT
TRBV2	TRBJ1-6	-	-	CASRIRGLRDSPLHF	TGTGCCAGCAGGATAAGGGGTTTGAGGGATTCACCCCTCCACTTT
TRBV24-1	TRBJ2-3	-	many	CATSSGRLDTQYF	TGTGCCACCAGTTCTGGCAGGCTAGATACGCAGTATTTT
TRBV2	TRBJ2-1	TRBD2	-	CASSKTSGGYNEQFF	TGTGCCAGCAGTAAGACTAGCGGGGGCTACAATGAGCAGTTCTTC
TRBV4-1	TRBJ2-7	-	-	CASSQDPPHGGAGYEQYF	TGCGCCAGCAGCCAAGATCCCCCTCACGGGGGCGCAGGCTACGAGCAGTACTTC
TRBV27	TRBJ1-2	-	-	CATQGGYGYTF	TGTGCCACTCAAGGAGGCTATGGCTACACCTTC
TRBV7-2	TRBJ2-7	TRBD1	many	CASSELGTGNLDEQYF	TGTGCCAGCAGCGAGCTCGGGACAGGGAATTTGGACGAGCAGTACTTC
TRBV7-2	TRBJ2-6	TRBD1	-	CAPTTGQVNSGANVLTF	TGTGCCCCCACTACGGGACAGGTGAACTCTGGGGCCAACGTCCTGACTTTC
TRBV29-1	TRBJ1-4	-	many	CSVKGWGNEKLFF	TGCAGCGTGAAAGGGTGGGGTAATGAAAAACTGTTTTTT